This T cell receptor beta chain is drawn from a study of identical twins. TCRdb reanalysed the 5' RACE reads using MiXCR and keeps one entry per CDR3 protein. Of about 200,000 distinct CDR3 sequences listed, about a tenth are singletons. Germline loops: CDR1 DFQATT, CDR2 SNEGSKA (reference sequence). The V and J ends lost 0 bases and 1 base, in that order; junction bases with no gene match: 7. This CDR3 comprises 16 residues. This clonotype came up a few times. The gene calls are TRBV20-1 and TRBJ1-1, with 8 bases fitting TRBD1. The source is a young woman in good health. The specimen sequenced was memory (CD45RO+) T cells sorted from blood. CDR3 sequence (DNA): TGCAGTGCTAGAGATCTTACAGGGGGGTGGAACACTGAAGCTTTCTTT. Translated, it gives CSARDLTGGWNTEAFF.